The entry that follows covers one T cell receptor (beta chain) sequence. Its matching antigen is unknown. The table came from immunoSEQ multiplex PCR; TCRdb's copy has only in-frame clones and leaves some out. The table lists around 140,000 clones, roughly nine tenths of them singletons. This specimen belongs to a study of T cell responses to AZD1222 COVID-19 vaccine. Study information: Second-dose intervals of approximately 4 or approximately 12 weeks were pooled. Overall study findings and caveats: A rise in Spike-specific TCR breadth and depth followed two AZD1222 doses. CD4 TCRs linked to vaccination spanned spike, dominating at 160-218 and 743-854. The donors showed a predominance of white British ancestry and of females, with possible underestimation of clonal diversity.

Germline CDR1 is SGDLS and CDR2 is YYNGEE. The length of the CDR3 is 13 residues. V dropped 0 bases and J dropped 7; count of bases not matched to a gene: 3. The sample was peripheral blood, taken on day 0 of AZD1222 vaccination. The rearrangement joins TRBV9 to TRBJ1-1; 7 bases are shared with TRBD1. The clonotype was recovered from an adult in good health. In DNA form, the CDR3 reads TGTGCCAGCAGCGTAGCCCAGGGGGGTGAAGCTTTCTTT. Its translation: CASSVAQGGEAFF.